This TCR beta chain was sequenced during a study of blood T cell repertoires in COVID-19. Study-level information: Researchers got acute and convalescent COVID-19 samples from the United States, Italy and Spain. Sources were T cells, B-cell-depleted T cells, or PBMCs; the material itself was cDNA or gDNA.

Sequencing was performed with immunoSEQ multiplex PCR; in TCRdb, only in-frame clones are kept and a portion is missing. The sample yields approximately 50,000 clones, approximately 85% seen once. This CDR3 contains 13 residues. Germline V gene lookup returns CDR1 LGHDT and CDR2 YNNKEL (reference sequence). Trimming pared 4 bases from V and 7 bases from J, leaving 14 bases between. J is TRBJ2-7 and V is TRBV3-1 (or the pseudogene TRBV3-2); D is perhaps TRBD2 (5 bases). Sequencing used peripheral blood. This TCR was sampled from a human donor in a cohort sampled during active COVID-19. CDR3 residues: CASSPLELGEQYF. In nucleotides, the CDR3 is TGTGCCAGCAGCCCACTAGAGCTAGGTGAGCAGTACTTC.